The following is a T cell receptor beta chain sequence with its context. This specimen comes from a study of blood T cell repertoires in COVID-19. Whole-study context: Acute and convalescent COVID-19 specimens originated in the United States, Italy and Spain. T cells, B-cell-depleted T cells, or PBMCs provided the cDNA or gDNA that served as material.

Germline V gene data show CDR1 as MNHEY and CDR2 as SMNVEV (reference sequence). V dropped 2 bases and J dropped 2 bases, with 11 bases sitting between them. This CDR3 contains 15 residues. Study processing details: Estimation of nucleated cell counts relied on the amplification of reference gene primers. Clones were read by immunoSEQ multiplex PCR, and TCRdb kept only the in-frame ones, dropping some. V and J calls and clone size follow that table, whereas D and trimming were derived from the DNA. The sample yields approximately 220,000 clones, about 84% seen once. The chain links TRBV27 to TRBJ2-3, with D possibly being TRBD1 (6 bases). The clonotype comes from a woman of 80 years or more with acute or convalescent COVID-19. The sample was peripheral blood. The CDR3 region is CASSLGQFHTDTQYF. The CDR3 region has the DNA TGTGCCAGCAGTTTAGGACAGTTCCACACAGATACGCAGTATTTT.